These 12 T cell receptor beta chains originate from one sample sequenced in a study of blood T cell repertoires in COVID-19. TCRdb keeps only in-frame clones here, not all; method: immunoSEQ multiplex PCR. Seen here are about 240,000 clones, more than 75% observed once, and the top ten hold around 12%. Sample: peripheral blood. The receptors stem from a woman aged 60-70 years with active or convalescent COVID-19.

The chain couples TRBV11-2 to TRBJ1-1; D call uncertain. Germline V gene lookup returns CDR1 SGHAT and CDR2 FQNNGV. This CDR3 comprises 14 residues. Trimming stripped 3 bases from V and 1 base from J, with 9 bases between. The CDR3 loop is CASSLFFRNTEAFF. The CDR3 bases are TGTGCCAGCAGCTTGTTTTTCCGGAACACTGAAGCTTTCTTT. Based on the CDR3 plus reference TRBV11-2 and TRBJ1-1, the full variable domain is EAGVAQSPRYKIIEKRQSVAFWCNPISGHATLYWYQQILGQGPKLLIQFQNNGVVDDSQLPKDRFSAERLKGVDSTLKIQPAKLEDSAVYLCASSLFFRNTEAFFGQGTRLTVV.

This clone was seen a few times. The chain uses TRBV7-5 and TRBJ2-1; the DNA was not compared with TRBD1, the D call given in the table. TRBV7-5 is assigned pseudogene status. This CDR3 comprises 17 residues. The CDR3 here is CARSRSPPGQADNEQFF. DNA of the CDR3: TGTGCCAGAAGCCGATCGCCTCCGGGACAGGCTGACAATGAGCAGTTCTTC.

This rearrangement joins TRBV6-5 to TRBJ1-4; 7 positions agree with TRBD1. The CDR3 is 15 residues long. Germline-derived CDR1 and CDR2 are MNHEY and SVGAGI. V was clipped by 6 bases and J by 4 bases; unmatched bases: 8. DNA for the CDR3: TGTGCCAGCAGACCCGGACAGGCAAATAATGAAAAACTGTTTTTT. Amino acids: CASRPGQANNEKLFF.

The CDR3 sequence is CASSLAGGLTEAFF. The DNA of the CDR3 is TGTGCCAGCAGCTTAGCAGGGGGCCTCACTGAAGCTTTCTTT. V is TRBV7-9 and J is TRBJ1-1; 7 positions agree with TRBD1. The CDR3 runs to 14 residues. V gave up 0 bases and J gave up 4 bases; unmatched junction bases: 2. Per the germline V gene, CDR1 is SEHNR and CDR2 is FQNEAQ (reference sequence).

This clone came up a few times. The J gene is TRBJ1-1, the V gene TRBV11-2; 8 positions match TRBD1. V shed 1 base, J shed 3 bases, and the junction held 10 bases outside the gene matches. The V gene's germline CDR1 is SGHAT and CDR2 FQNNGV. The CDR3 totals 17 residues. DNA for the CDR3: TGTGCCAGCAGCTTAGGCCGGGGCAGGGGGCAAGACACTGAAGCTTTCTTT. It specifies CASSLGRGRGQDTEAFF. The full variable domain, with the rest looked up from reference TRBV11-2 and TRBJ1-1, is EAGVAQSPRYKIIEKRQSVAFWCNPISGHATLYWYQQILGQGPKLLIQFQNNGVVDDSQLPKDRFSAERLKGVDSTLKIQPAKLEDSAVYLCASSLGRGRGQDTEAFFGQGTRLTVV.

V gene TRBV19 combines with J gene TRBJ1-3; TRBD1 is a possible D gene (6 bases). CDR1 is LNHDA, CDR2 SQIVND, per germline (reference sequence). Trimming took off 8 bases at V and 0 bases at J, with 11 bases between the two ends. The CDR3 contains 14 residues. The CDR3 sequence is CASWDTGSGNTIYF. CDR3 nucleotide sequence: TGTGCCAGTTGGGACACCGGCTCTGGAAACACCATATATTTT.

The chain is built from TRBV27 and TRBJ2-7; 8 nucleotides match TRBD1. J lost 0 bases, V lost 6 bases, and 7 bases had no gene match. The CDR3 extends over 15 amino acids. Germline V CDR1 and CDR2: MNHEY, SMNVEV (reference sequence). The CDR3 sequence is CASRRGQGASYEQYF. The CDR3 DNA reads as TGTGCCAGCAGGCGGGGTCAGGGGGCCTCCTACGAGCAGTACTTC.

The chain employs TRBV7-2 and TRBJ1-5, with 7 positions matching TRBD1. CDR1 and CDR2 from the germline V gene are SGHTA and FQGNSA. V lost 5 bases and J lost 4; bases outside the gene matches: 8. There are 15 residues in the CDR3. The CDR3 region is CASSKDRSFNQPQHF. DNA for the CDR3: TGTGCCAGCAGCAAGGACAGGTCCTTTAATCAGCCCCAGCATTTT. Combining the CDR3 with reference TRBV7-2 and TRBJ1-5 gives the whole variable domain GAGVSQSPSNKVTEKGKDVELRCDPISGHTALYWYRQSLGQGLEFLIYFQGNSAPDKSGLPSDRFSAERTGGSVSTLTIQRTQQEDSAVYLCASSKDRSFNQPQHFGDGTRLSIL.

The genes are TRBV19 and TRBJ1-5; 10 nucleotides align to TRBD1. CDR1 is LNHDA and CDR2 is SQIVND in the germline V gene (reference sequence). After removal of 0 bases from V and 3 bases from J, the junction contained 2 bases not matched to a gene. The CDR3 sequence is 16 residues long. The CDR3 reads CASSIEGTGVNQPQHF. The CDR3 bases are TGTGCCAGTAGTATAGAGGGGACAGGGGTCAATCAGCCCCAGCATTTT.

The chain has TRBV3-1 (or the pseudogene TRBV3-2) and TRBJ1-2; D might be TRBD1 (5 bases). This CDR3 has 12 amino acids. Deletions cut 1 base from V and 6 bases from J, with 6 bases between. Germline-derived CDR1 and CDR2 are LGHDT and YNNKEL (reference sequence). CDR3 sequence: CASSQGGDGYTF. CDR3 bases: TGTGCCAGCAGCCAAGGGGGGGATGGCTACACCTTC.

The V gene is TRBV6-5, the J gene TRBJ1-2; the D gene is possibly TRBD1 (5 bases). Germline V gene lookup returns CDR1 MNHEY and CDR2 SVGAGI. This CDR3 has 15 residues. Trimming shortened V by 4 bases and J by 6 bases, and 18 bases separated the two germline ends. CDR3 DNA sequence: TGTGCCAGCAGTTTGGGGCACGGACGGAGAGATGGCTACACCTTC. Translating gives CASSLGHGRRDGYTF.

Worth noting for this clone: At the DNA level, this CDR3 is encoded by other sequences in the same sample as well. The chain is built from TRBV18 and TRBJ1-5, with unresolved D. Per germline, CDR1 KGHSH and CDR2 LQKENI. The V end was cut by 3 bases, the J end by 2 bases, with 8 bases between. The CDR3 is 14 residues long. This CDR3 is CASSPGQGNQPQHF. CDR3 nucleotides: TGTGCCAGCTCACCGGGTCAGGGCAATCAGCCCCAGCATTTT.